Included here is one TCR beta chain sequence, with context. The data are from a study of blood T cell repertoires in COVID-19. Study context: From the United States, Italy and Spain came samples of acute and convalescent COVID-19. PBMCs, B-cell-depleted T cells, or T cells were the source of the cDNA or gDNA that made up the material.

Individuals drawn from approximately 22 US areas were roughly 18 to 95 years old. Trimming removed 3 bases at V and 4 bases at J, with 15 bases between. There are 16 residues in the CDR3. CDR1 is MGHRA, CDR2 YSYEKL, per germline. Only in-frame clones appear in the TCRdb table, and some are missing; sequencing was by immunoSEQ multiplex PCR. The sample has 150,000 to 200,000 clones, about 80% seen once. This TCR derives from a man aged 35 to 55 who had recovered from COVID-19. Sequenced input: PBMCs or T cells enriched from blood (not recorded which). The chain carries TRBV4-1 and TRBJ1-4; D may be TRBD1 (6 bases). The DNA for the CDR3 is TGCGCCAGCAGCCAGATACCGGGACACAGTAATGAAAAACTGTTTTTT. Its protein product is CASSQIPGHSNEKLFF.